These T cell receptor beta chains were read from a single sample in a study of blood T cell repertoires in COVID-19. Assay used: immunoSEQ multiplex PCR; TCRdb lists only in-frame clones, some missing. The sample holds 190,000 or so clones, around 91% seen once. The specimen was peripheral blood. These receptors all stem from a man aged 45-65 years with acute or convalescent COVID-19. Each CDR3 is given with its conserved first and last residue. Fields, in order: clone size, V gene, J gene, D gene, CDR3 protein, CDR3 DNA. A D gene is named only where the DNA matches it firmly. Not all rows give a size; the values are once, few, many and, for expanded clones, a class.

clone_size: NA
v_call: TRBV5-6
j_call: TRBJ2-1
d_call: NA
cdr3_aa: CASSQGLSYNEQFF
cdr3_nt: TGTGCCAGCAGCCAGGGCCTCTCCTACAATGAGCAGTTCTTC

clone_size: NA
v_call: TRBV5-1
j_call: TRBJ1-6
d_call: NA
cdr3_aa: CASSLAGGYSPLHF
cdr3_nt: TGCGCCAGCAGCTTGGCCGGGGGATATTCACCCCTCCACTTT

clone_size: NA
v_call: TRBV10-3
j_call: TRBJ2-3
d_call: NA
cdr3_aa: CAITGTSTDTQYF
cdr3_nt: TGTGCCATCACCGGGACTAGCACAGATACGCAGTATTTT

clone_size: NA
v_call: TRBV5-1
j_call: TRBJ2-1
d_call: NA
cdr3_aa: CASSLSIRTVLYNEQFF
cdr3_nt: TGCGCCAGCAGCTTGTCCATTCGAACAGTACTTTACAATGAGCAGTTCTTC

clone_size: NA
v_call: TRBV18
j_call: TRBJ2-3
d_call: NA
cdr3_aa: CASSPTSDTQYF
cdr3_nt: TGTGCCAGCTCACCGACTTCGGATACGCAGTATTTT

clone_size: NA
v_call: TRBV3-1/TRBV3-2
j_call: TRBJ1-3
d_call: NA
cdr3_aa: CASSLTDAGGPGNTIYF
cdr3_nt: TGTGCCAGCAGCCTAACGGACGCCGGAGGGCCTGGAAACACCATATATTTT

clone_size: NA
v_call: TRBV7-8
j_call: TRBJ2-7
d_call: TRBD2
cdr3_aa: CASSFAPGGYEQYF
cdr3_nt: TGTGCCAGCAGCTTCGCCCCGGGGGGATACGAGCAGTACTTC

clone_size: NA
v_call: TRBV7-9
j_call: TRBJ1-1
d_call: NA
cdr3_aa: CASSLGLGKGQNTEAFF
cdr3_nt: TGTGCCAGCAGCTTGGGCCTGGGCAAGGGACAGAACACTGAAGCTTTCTTT

clone_size: NA
v_call: TRBV5-1
j_call: TRBJ2-7
d_call: NA
cdr3_aa: CASSFGGSDEQYF
cdr3_nt: TGCGCCAGCAGCTTTGGGGGGAGTGACGAGCAGTACTTC

clone_size: NA
v_call: TRBV28
j_call: TRBJ1-1
d_call: NA
cdr3_aa: CASRAGSSRQAFF
cdr3_nt: TGTGCCAGCAGGGCAGGGTCGTCGCGCCAAGCTTTCTTT

clone_size: once
v_call: TRBV5-4
j_call: TRBJ2-6
d_call: NA
cdr3_aa: CASSRGGTGANVLTF
cdr3_nt: TGTGCCAGCAGCCGAGGGGGAACTGGGGCCAACGTCCTGACTTTC

clone_size: once
v_call: TRBV2
j_call: TRBJ2-4
d_call: NA
cdr3_aa: CASSEQGGGNIQYF
cdr3_nt: TGTGCCAGCAGTGAACAGGGAGGAGGAAACATTCAGTACTTC

clone_size: NA
v_call: TRBV7-3
j_call: TRBJ2-6
d_call: TRBD1
cdr3_aa: CASSLQGAQSGANVLTF
cdr3_nt: TGTGCCAGCAGCTTACAGGGGGCGCAATCTGGGGCCAACGTCCTGACTTTC

clone_size: NA
v_call: TRBV9
j_call: TRBJ1-4
d_call: NA
cdr3_aa: CASSAEDYNEKLFF
cdr3_nt: TGTGCCAGCAGCGCGGAGGATTATAATGAAAAACTGTTTTTT

clone_size: few
v_call: TRBV27
j_call: TRBJ1-1
d_call: TRBD1
cdr3_aa: CASSTTGGMNTEAFF
cdr3_nt: TGTGCCAGCAGTACGACAGGGGGGATGAACACTGAAGCTTTCTTT

clone_size: NA
v_call: TRBV5-8
j_call: TRBJ1-2
d_call: TRBD1
cdr3_aa: CASSFDRASNYGYTF
cdr3_nt: TGTGCCAGCAGCTTCGACAGGGCGTCTAACTATGGCTACACCTTC

clone_size: NA
v_call: TRBV5-4
j_call: TRBJ2-2
d_call: TRBD1
cdr3_aa: CASSPDRQNTGELFF
cdr3_nt: TGTGCCAGCAGTCCGGACAGGCAGAACACCGGGGAGCTGTTTTTT

clone_size: NA
v_call: TRBV10-3
j_call: TRBJ1-2
d_call: TRBD1
cdr3_aa: CAISDRDRAEDYGYTF
cdr3_nt: TGTGCCATCAGTGATCGGGACAGGGCCGAGGACTATGGCTACACCTTC

clone_size: NA
v_call: TRBV5-1
j_call: TRBJ1-3
d_call: NA
cdr3_aa: CASSLAGDSGNTIYF
cdr3_nt: TGCGCCAGCAGCTTGGCAGGGGATAGTGGAAACACCATATATTTT

clone_size: NA
v_call: TRBV9
j_call: TRBJ1-3
d_call: NA
cdr3_aa: CASSVGGLSSGNTIYF
cdr3_nt: TGTGCCAGCAGCGTAGGGGGACTGAGCTCTGGAAACACCATATATTTT

clone_size: once
v_call: TRBV18
j_call: TRBJ2-1
d_call: TRBD2
cdr3_aa: CASSPTGTSRNNEQFF
cdr3_nt: TGTGCCAGCTCACCAACCGGGACTAGCAGAAACAATGAGCAGTTCTTC

clone_size: NA
v_call: TRBV6-5
j_call: TRBJ1-1
d_call: TRBD1
cdr3_aa: CASSRGRVAEAFF
cdr3_nt: TGTGCCAGCAGTAGGGGGCGCGTGGCTGAAGCTTTCTTT

clone_size: once
v_call: TRBV5-1
j_call: TRBJ2-2
d_call: TRBD2
cdr3_aa: CASSTGLVVGYTGELFF
cdr3_nt: TGCGCCAGCAGCACCGGACTAGTCGTAGGGTACACCGGGGAGCTGTTTTTT

clone_size: NA
v_call: TRBV19
j_call: TRBJ2-2
d_call: NA
cdr3_aa: CASQTGGTGELFF
cdr3_nt: TGTGCCAGTCAAACTGGAGGCACCGGGGAGCTGTTTTTT

clone_size: few
v_call: TRBV4-2
j_call: TRBJ2-1
d_call: TRBD2
cdr3_aa: CASSRWTSGIDEQFF
cdr3_nt: TGTGCCAGCAGCCGATGGACTAGCGGGATTGATGAGCAGTTCTTC

clone_size: NA
v_call: TRBV3-1/TRBV3-2
j_call: TRBJ1-4
d_call: NA
cdr3_aa: CASSQGPRPGVREKLFF
cdr3_nt: TGTGCCAGCAGCCAAGGACCCCGCCCAGGGGTGCGCGAAAAACTGTTTTTT

clone_size: once
v_call: TRBV7-9
j_call: TRBJ1-1
d_call: TRBD1
cdr3_aa: CASSLSAGGNTEAFF
cdr3_nt: TGTGCCAGCAGCTTGTCGGCAGGGGGTAACACTGAAGCTTTCTTT

clone_size: NA
v_call: TRBV3-1/TRBV3-2
j_call: TRBJ1-1
d_call: TRBD1
cdr3_aa: CASSPSAGGFWAEAFF
cdr3_nt: TGTGCCAGCAGTCCTTCGGCAGGGGGTTTCTGGGCTGAAGCTTTCTTT

clone_size: NA
v_call: TRBV7-3
j_call: TRBJ2-3
d_call: TRBD2
cdr3_aa: CASSLSSSLAGTDTQYF
cdr3_nt: TGTGCCAGCAGCTTAAGTAGTTCGCTAGCGGGCACAGATACGCAGTATTTT

clone_size: few
v_call: TRBV2
j_call: TRBJ1-5
d_call: NA
cdr3_aa: CASSEGRYQPQHF
cdr3_nt: TGTGCCAGCTCCGAGGGGAGGTATCAGCCCCAGCATTTT

clone_size: NA
v_call: TRBV16
j_call: TRBJ2-2
d_call: NA
cdr3_aa: CASSPAGELFF
cdr3_nt: TGTGCCAGCAGCCCAGCCGGGGAGCTGTTTTTT

clone_size: NA
v_call: TRBV10-2
j_call: TRBJ1-2
d_call: NA
cdr3_aa: CASSGSPTGSYGYTF
cdr3_nt: TGCGCCAGCAGTGGATCGCCCACGGGGTCGTATGGCTACACCTTC

clone_size: NA
v_call: TRBV29-1
j_call: TRBJ2-1
d_call: TRBD2
cdr3_aa: CSVGGLAGNEQFF
cdr3_nt: TGCAGCGTTGGCGGTCTAGCGGGCAATGAGCAGTTCTTC

clone_size: NA
v_call: TRBV3-1/TRBV3-2
j_call: TRBJ2-1
d_call: TRBD2
cdr3_aa: CASSQDLAGVYNEQFF
cdr3_nt: TGTGCCAGCAGCCAAGATCTAGCGGGGGTCTACAATGAGCAGTTCTTC

clone_size: NA
v_call: TRBV7-9
j_call: TRBJ2-1
d_call: NA
cdr3_aa: CASSPSGIYNEQFF
cdr3_nt: TGTGCCAGCAGCCCATCGGGGATTTACAATGAGCAGTTCTTC

clone_size: NA
v_call: TRBV5-4
j_call: TRBJ2-7
d_call: TRBD1
cdr3_aa: CASSLGQGAQYEQYF
cdr3_nt: TGTGCCAGCAGCTTAGGACAGGGGGCGCAATACGAGCAGTACTTC

clone_size: NA
v_call: TRBV28
j_call: TRBJ2-7
d_call: TRBD1
cdr3_aa: CASSWGQGPSYEQYF
cdr3_nt: TGTGCCAGCAGTTGGGGACAGGGGCCTTCCTACGAGCAGTACTTC

clone_size: NA
v_call: TRBV6-6
j_call: TRBJ1-5
d_call: TRBD1
cdr3_aa: CASSYQDRGNQPQHF
cdr3_nt: TGTGCCAGCAGTTACCAGGACAGGGGCAATCAGCCCCAGCATTTT

clone_size: few
v_call: TRBV28
j_call: TRBJ2-2
d_call: NA
cdr3_aa: CASSFGGVNTGELFF
cdr3_nt: TGTGCCAGCAGTTTTGGCGGGGTGAACACCGGGGAGCTGTTTTTT

clone_size: NA
v_call: TRBV28
j_call: TRBJ1-1
d_call: NA
cdr3_aa: CASSYAGAGTEAFF
cdr3_nt: TGTGCCAGCAGTTATGCGGGGGCCGGGACTGAAGCTTTCTTT

clone_size: NA
v_call: TRBV28
j_call: TRBJ1-1
d_call: NA
cdr3_aa: CASRGKTGNTEAFF
cdr3_nt: TGTGCCAGCAGGGGTAAGACAGGGAACACTGAAGCTTTCTTT

clone_size: NA
v_call: TRBV18
j_call: TRBJ1-6
d_call: NA
cdr3_aa: CASSKNEDSPLHF
cdr3_nt: TGTGCATCTAGTAAGAACGAGGATTCACCCCTCCACTTT

clone_size: NA
v_call: TRBV28
j_call: TRBJ2-2
d_call: TRBD2
cdr3_aa: CASCGAGGGTGELFF
cdr3_nt: TGTGCCAGCTGCGGGGCGGGGGGTGGCACCGGGGAGCTGTTTTTT

clone_size: NA
v_call: TRBV18
j_call: TRBJ1-4
d_call: NA
cdr3_aa: CASSPPVSDPGEKLFF
cdr3_nt: TGTGCCAGCTCACCACCGGTTTCGGATCCGGGTGAAAAACTGTTTTTT

clone_size: NA
v_call: TRBV28
j_call: TRBJ2-2
d_call: TRBD1
cdr3_aa: CASSETGGGRELFF
cdr3_nt: TGTGCCAGCAGTGAAACAGGGGGCGGCCGGGAGCTGTTTTTT

clone_size: NA
v_call: TRBV6-5
j_call: TRBJ2-1
d_call: TRBD2
cdr3_aa: CASSSGNNDGQFF
cdr3_nt: TGTGCCAGCAGTAGCGGGAACAATGACGGGCAGTTCTTC

clone_size: NA
v_call: TRBV29-1
j_call: TRBJ1-2
d_call: TRBD1
cdr3_aa: CSVARDRGYYGYTF
cdr3_nt: TGCAGCGTAGCCCGGGACAGGGGGTACTATGGCTACACCTTC

clone_size: NA
v_call: TRBV14
j_call: TRBJ1-3
d_call: NA
cdr3_aa: CASSQVGNTIYF
cdr3_nt: TGTGCCAGCAGCCAAGTCGGGAACACCATATATTTT

clone_size: NA
v_call: TRBV30
j_call: TRBJ1-1
d_call: NA
cdr3_aa: CAWSVQRNTEAFF
cdr3_nt: TGTGCCTGGAGTGTACAGAGGAACACTGAAGCTTTCTTT

clone_size: few
v_call: TRBV7-6
j_call: TRBJ2-7
d_call: NA
cdr3_aa: CASSLQGKSYEQYF
cdr3_nt: TGTGCCAGCAGTCTTCAGGGCAAATCCTACGAGCAGTACTTC

clone_size: NA
v_call: TRBV18
j_call: TRBJ2-2
d_call: TRBD1
cdr3_aa: CASSQGQGVKELFF
cdr3_nt: TGTGCCAGCTCCCAAGGACAGGGTGTTAAGGAGCTGTTTTTT

clone_size: NA
v_call: TRBV2
j_call: TRBJ2-5
d_call: TRBD2
cdr3_aa: CASRASGGWQETQYF
cdr3_nt: TGTGCCAGCAGAGCCTCCGGGGGGTGGCAAGAGACCCAGTACTTC

clone_size: NA
v_call: TRBV5-1
j_call: TRBJ2-7
d_call: NA
cdr3_aa: CASSTTGNYEQYF
cdr3_nt: TGCGCCAGCAGCACTACAGGGAACTACGAGCAGTACTTC